The 16 T cell receptor beta chains given below trace back to one sample, sequenced in a study of blood T cell repertoires in COVID-19. Clones were read by immunoSEQ multiplex PCR, and TCRdb kept only the in-frame ones, dropping some. The sample includes hundreds of thousands of clones, less than 90% of them seen just once. Input material: PBMCs or T cells enriched from blood (not recorded which). The receptors come from a woman aged 45-60 years in a cohort exposed to, infected with or recovered from COVID-19 (not recorded which).

The chain joins TRBV28 to TRBJ1-5; no clear D gene. CDR3 length: 12 amino acids. Germline values: CDR1 MDHEN, CDR2 SYDVKM. Trimming removed 5 bases from V and 4 bases from J, with 6 bases in between. This chain's CDR3 is CASSTHNQPQHF. For the CDR3, the DNA is TGTGCCAGCAGTACTCATAATCAGCCCCAGCATTTT. Full variable domain (remainder filled in from reference TRBV28 and TRBJ1-5): DVKVTQSSRYLVKRTGEKVFLECVQDMDHENMFWYRQDPGLGLRLIYFSYDVKMKEKGDIPEGYSVSREKKERFSLILESASTNQTSMYLCASSTHNQPQHFGDGTRLSIL.

The chain employs TRBV5-1 and TRBJ2-2; 8 nucleotides agree with TRBD2. The junction had 7 bases not matched to a gene; V was cut back by 0 bases and J by 0 bases. This CDR3 region has 18 residues. Germline assignment: CDR1 SGHRS and CDR2 YFSETQ. CDR3 bases: TGCGCCAGCAGCTTGGGACCGACTAGCGCCTCGAACACCGGGGAGCTGTTTTTT. This translates into CASSLGPTSASNTGELFF.

This clone was recorded at least ten times. This chain uses TRBV3-1 (or the pseudogene TRBV3-2) with TRBJ1-1; perhaps TRBD1 as D (6 bases). Deletions cut 1 base from V and 1 base from J, with 13 bases between. Per germline, CDR1 LGHDT and CDR2 YNNKEL (reference sequence). The CDR3 runs 16 residues. For the CDR3, the DNA is TGTGCCAGCAGCCAAGTCGGGACAACAGGGAACACTGAAGCTTTCTTT. This codes for CASSQVGTTGNTEAFF.

J is TRBJ1-1 and V is TRBV7-2, with D possibly matching TRBD1 (5 bases). The CDR3 totals 16 residues. The germline V and J ends were trimmed by 2 bases and 5 bases, with 18 bases remaining between them. Germline loops: CDR1 SGHTA, CDR2 FQGNSA. The CDR3: CASSLFRQGSGTEAFF. The CDR3 DNA sequence: TGTGCCAGCAGCTTATTCCGGCAGGGATCAGGTACTGAAGCTTTCTTT.

This chain connects TRBV20-1 to TRBJ1-2; D ambiguous. The germline V gene encodes CDR1 DFQATT and CDR2 SNEGSKA (reference sequence). V gave up 0 bases and J gave up 9 bases, with 8 bases separating them. The length of the CDR3 is 11 residues. CDR3 protein: CSAREYFRYTF. The CDR3 region has the DNA TGCAGTGCTAGAGAGTACTTCCGCTACACCTTC.

This rearrangement joins TRBV5-4 to TRBJ2-7, with 9 bases matching TRBD1. This CDR3 has 16 residues. J gave up 0 bases and V 4 bases, and 8 bases lay outside the gene matches. Germline V lookup: CDR1 SGHNT, CDR2 YYREEE (reference sequence). CDR3 nucleotide sequence: TGTGCCAGCAGCGTGCGACAGGGGGTGTTCTCCTACGAGCAGTACTTC. This codes for CASSVRQGVFSYEQYF.

This rearrangement joins TRBV20-1 to TRBJ1-1; TRBD1 is a possible D gene (6 bases). Trimming left V 3 bases short and J 1 base short, with 12 bases between. CDR3 length: 14 residues. The germline CDR1 and CDR2 sequences are DFQATT and SNEGSKA (reference sequence). CDR3 coding DNA: TGCAGTGCTAGTAAAGGGGGACCGAACACTGAAGCTTTCTTT. Protein product: CSASKGGPNTEAFF.

The chain couples TRBV3-1 (or the pseudogene TRBV3-2) to TRBJ1-2, with a possible D match to TRBD1 (5 bases). The CDR3 length is 15 residues. The V gene lost 1 base and the J gene lost 4 bases, with 13 bases spanning the gap. Per the germline V gene, CDR1 is LGHDT and CDR2 is YNNKEL (reference sequence). The CDR3 reads CASSQVAQGFYGYTF. The CDR3 DNA reads as TGTGCCAGCAGCCAAGTGGCCCAGGGATTCTATGGCTACACCTTC.

The chain combines TRBV2 with TRBJ2-5; 8 bases agree with TRBD2. V dropped 7 bases and J dropped 4; count of bases not matched to a gene: 2. The germline gives CDR1 SNHLY, CDR2 FYNNEI. The CDR3 has 12 residues. CDR3 nucleotides: TGTGCCAGCACCGGGGGGGGAGAGACCCAGTACTTC. Its protein is CASTGGGETQYF.

On this clone itself: At one end the junction does not follow the germline gene, possibly because of a read error. The gene calls are TRBV20-1 and TRBJ1-2, with D uncertain. The CDR3 length is 10 residues. Germline-derived CDR1 and CDR2 are DFQATT and SNEGSKA (reference sequence). The CDR3 coding sequence is TGCAGTGCTAGAGATCCACGCAACTTCTTC. Translation gives CSARDPRNFF.

This clone was seen more than once but under ten times. CDR3 coding DNA: TGTGCCAGCAGTGTCTTTTCCAAGCGGGGGGGACTCAATGAGCAGTTCTTC. This gives the protein CASSVFSKRGGLNEQFF. V gene TRBV2 combines with J gene TRBJ2-1, with 10 positions matching TRBD2. This CDR3 spans 17 amino acids. The V gene end was trimmed by 4 bases and the J gene end by 6 bases; junction bases not matched to a gene: 12. Germline CDR1 SNHLY, CDR2 FYNNEI.

This rearrangement joins TRBV5-1 to TRBJ2-1, with TRBD2 identical over 14 bases. Germline V lookup: CDR1 SGHRS, CDR2 YFSETQ. Trimming took 4 bases from V and 7 from J; bases not matched to a gene: 10. There are 17 residues in the CDR3. The CDR3 DNA reads as TGCGCCAGCAGCCCTGGGACTAGCGGGGGCTATGGTAATGAGCAGTTCTTC. Translated, it gives CASSPGTSGGYGNEQFF.

Here the CDR3 DNA reads TGTGCCAGCAGCCCCCCAGCGTCCTATAATTCACCCCTCCACTTT. It codes for CASSPPASYNSPLHF. V and J are TRBV9 and TRBJ1-6; D gene unclear. The V end was cut by 4 bases, the J end by 1 base, with 9 bases between. Germline CDR1 and CDR2: SGDLS and YYNGEE. This CDR3 comprises 15 residues.

The chain carries TRBV4-1 and TRBJ1-6; 9 bases match TRBD1. The CDR3 spans 19 residues. Germline V lookup: CDR1 MGHRA, CDR2 YSYEKL. V dropped 0 bases and J dropped 6; count of bases not matched to a gene: 12. The CDR3 spells CASSQDLSVGDRANSPLHF. CDR3 sequence (DNA): TGCGCCAGCAGCCAAGACCTGTCGGTAGGGGACAGGGCTAATTCACCCCTCCACTTT.

This CDR3 is CASSAELGGAPDTQYF. The CDR3 DNA reads as TGCGCCAGCAGTGCGGAGCTGGGGGGGGCCCCAGATACGCAGTATTTT. The chain joins TRBV10-1 to TRBJ2-3, with D tentatively TRBD2 (7 bases). The CDR3 contains 16 residues. Germline V CDR1 and CDR2: WNHNN, SYGVQD (reference sequence). The ends were cut back, 4 bases at V and 4 bases at J, with 18 bases in the middle.

The rearrangement uses TRBV4-1 and TRBJ2-7, with TRBD1 as a possible D gene (5 bases). The V and J ends lost 3 bases and 0 bases respectively, with 9 bases between them. Germline V gives CDR1 MGHRA, CDR2 YSYEKL. The CDR3 loop spans 14 amino acids. Written as DNA, the CDR3 is TGCGCCAGCAGCCAGGGGCCGGCCTCCTACGAGCAGTACTTC. Translation: CASSQGPASYEQYF.